This T cell receptor (beta chain) was sequenced for a study of CD4 T cells in relation to SARS-CoV-2 and coronaviruses. Whole-study context: PBMCs were cultured with antigen for around nine days before TCR beta sequencing.

Unexposed donor CD4+ T cells date from about 2011-2018, before the COVID-19 pandemic. After less than 11 days of culture, CD4+ T cells were isolated. Some 1.9 million PBMCs per well were cultured with 7.5 to 10 IU/ml IL-2. Sequencing was performed with immunoSEQ multiplex PCR; in TCRdb, only in-frame clones are kept and a portion is missing. Of more than 20,000 clones listed, roughly 82% are singletons. The CDR3 sequence is 15 residues long. CDR1 is MNHNY and CDR2 is SVGAGI in the germline V gene (reference sequence). Between the trimmed V and J ends, which lost 3 bases and 2 bases, there was a span of 11 bases. This clone was detected only once. The antigen remains unidentified.

V and J are TRBV6-6 and TRBJ1-3; no clear D. The sequenced sample consisted of CD4+ T cells from PBMCs, cultured in vitro. The clonotype was recovered from a human donor in good health. DNA of the CDR3: TGTGCCAGCAGTTATGGGAGAGGGACTGGAAACACCATATATTTT. This gives the protein CASSYGRGTGNTIYF.